Each of the 6 T cell receptor beta chains below was sequenced from the same sample in a study of T cells in Graves' hyperthyroidism and ophthalmopathy. Researchers amplified the TCR beta CDR3 regions from RNA transcripts. Primed by the HTBI set, a first-round RT-PCR was run on the TCR CDR3. MiXCR was run by TCRdb on the multiplex PCR reads, yielding one entry per CDR3 protein. The table shows about 570,000 distinct CDR3 sequences, with roughly 46% occurring only once. The specimen sequenced was peripheral blood or thyroid tissue (not recorded which). The receptors come from an adult woman with Graves' disease, either hyperthyroidism or ophthalmopathy (not recorded which).

For the CDR3, the DNA is TGCAGCGTTGTACTAGCGGGAGGCCCCCAGTACTTC. Protein sequence: CSVVLAGGPQYF. The chain links TRBV29-1 to TRBJ2-5; TRBD2 agrees at 12 bases. Germline lookup yields CDR1 SQVTM and CDR2 ANQGSEA. V lost 4 bases and J lost 9; bases outside the gene matches: 3. The CDR3 extends over 12 amino acids.

This clonotype was seen ten or more times. This chain uses TRBV6-4 with TRBJ2-2; D possibly corresponds to TRBD1 (7 bases). The germline V gene has CDR1 MRHNA and CDR2 SNTAGT. The CDR3 consists of 14 residues. The V and J ends lost 8 bases and 3 bases respectively, with 13 bases between them. DNA for the CDR3: TGTGCCAGCGGAGGGGGCGCGGACACCGGGGAGCTGTTTTTT. Amino acid sequence: CASGGGADTGELFF.

The V call is TRBV15, the J call TRBJ1-5; D remains unclear. The CDR3 runs to 18 residues. Germline V gives CDR1 LNHNV, CDR2 YYDKDF (reference sequence). V lost 3 bases and J lost 2, with 20 bases in between. The CDR3: CATSSDPEGAMGNQPQHF. DNA for the CDR3: TGTGCCACCAGCAGCGATCCGGAGGGCGCCATGGGCAATCAGCCCCAGCATTTT.

This clonotype has ten or more counts. The chain combines TRBV11-2 with TRBJ2-7; maybe TRBD1 (5 bases). Germline V gene lookup returns CDR1 SGHAT and CDR2 FQNNGV. V lost 1 base and J 5 bases, leaving 9 bases between the germline ends. CDR3 size: 13 residues. The CDR3 region is CASSLGRADEQYF. The DNA of the CDR3 is TGTGCCAGCAGCTTAGGCAGGGCGGACGAGCAGTACTTC.

Concerning this clonotype: At one end, the junction sequence differs from germline, possibly due to a read error. This chain links TRBV9 with TRBJ2-2; possible D gene TRBD2, 5 bases. Germline V gene sequence: CDR1 SGDLS, CDR2 YYNGEE. The CDR3 runs 17 residues. The CDR3 DNA sequence: TGTGCCAGCAGCGCGACGGGTCGAGGGAAGAACACCGGGAAGCTGTTTTTT. Its protein is CASSATGRGKNTGKLFF.

V is TRBV15 and J is TRBJ1-2; D may be TRBD1 (5 bases). The ends were cut back, 7 bases at V and 1 base at J, with 16 bases in the middle. The CDR3 loop spans 15 amino acids. The V gene's germline CDR1 is LNHNV and CDR2 YYDKDF (reference sequence). The CDR3 bases are TGTGCCACCACTCAGGGAGGCAGCCTTAACTATGGCTACACCTTC. Translating it yields CATTQGGSLNYGYTF.